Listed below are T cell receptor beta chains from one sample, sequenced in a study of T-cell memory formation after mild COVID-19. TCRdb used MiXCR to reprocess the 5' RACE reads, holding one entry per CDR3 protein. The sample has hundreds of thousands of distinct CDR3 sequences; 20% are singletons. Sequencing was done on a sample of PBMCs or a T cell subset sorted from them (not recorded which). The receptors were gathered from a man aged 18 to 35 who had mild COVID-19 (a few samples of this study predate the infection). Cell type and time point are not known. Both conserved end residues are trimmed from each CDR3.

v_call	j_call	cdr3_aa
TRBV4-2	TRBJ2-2	ASSQDTLGAGTGELF
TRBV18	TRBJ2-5	ASSSRPRGREGETQY
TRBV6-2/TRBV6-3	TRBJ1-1	ASSYSWETEAF
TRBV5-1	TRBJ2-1	ASSFGGGFYNEQF
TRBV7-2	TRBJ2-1	ASSFSGYSNEQF
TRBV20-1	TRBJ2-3	SASWGGRTDTQY
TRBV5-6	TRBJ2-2	ASSGQGTSFVGELF
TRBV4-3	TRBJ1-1	ASSQDLVPSVDTEAF
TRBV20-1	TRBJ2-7	SAPRGSSYEQY
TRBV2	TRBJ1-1	ASLHRMGNTEAF
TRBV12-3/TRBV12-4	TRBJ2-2	ASTHGQTGGELF
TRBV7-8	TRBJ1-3	ASSFGRLLGNTIY
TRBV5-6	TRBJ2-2	ASSLMVGELF
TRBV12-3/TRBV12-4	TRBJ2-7	ASSFGGGPYEQY
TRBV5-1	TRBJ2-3	ASRRGATDTQY
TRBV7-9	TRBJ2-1	ASSLIGGAIGNEQF
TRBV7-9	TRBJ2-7	ASSLVSSGGAYEQY
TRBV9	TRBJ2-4	ASSVVGGIQY
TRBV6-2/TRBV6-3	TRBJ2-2	ASSFAGGSRTGELF
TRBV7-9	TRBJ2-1	ASSLDRNEQF
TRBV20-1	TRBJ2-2	SARDRRQGATGELF
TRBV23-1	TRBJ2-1	ASSHLDRYSYNEQF
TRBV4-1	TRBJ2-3	ASSQVLSGGRSDTQY
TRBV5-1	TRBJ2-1	ASSLAGHPNNEQF
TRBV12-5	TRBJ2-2	ASGFDRGYGELF
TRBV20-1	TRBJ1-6	SAPTGGINSPLH
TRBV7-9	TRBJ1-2	ASSITGHGYT
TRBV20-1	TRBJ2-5	SARASRDYQETQY
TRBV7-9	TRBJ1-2	ASSLAEGVYGYT
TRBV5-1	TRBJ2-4	ASSSTGSYIQY
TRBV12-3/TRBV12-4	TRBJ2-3	ASSFGRVITDTQY
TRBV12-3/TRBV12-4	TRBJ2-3	ASSRPGQGIPDTQY
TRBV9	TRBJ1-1	ASSGSGTTEAF
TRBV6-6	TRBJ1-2	ASTNTGTPTIYGYT
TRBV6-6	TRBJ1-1	ASSYSTEAF
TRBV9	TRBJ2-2	ASSVGGSPTGELF
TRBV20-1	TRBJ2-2	SADGVGLEAGELF
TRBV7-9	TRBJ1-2	ASSLRSGVNYGYT
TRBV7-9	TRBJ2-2	ASSYKRTVRTGELF
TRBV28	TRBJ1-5	ASRQGNNQPQH
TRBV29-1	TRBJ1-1	SATDRNTEAF
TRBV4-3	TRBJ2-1	ASSKLGEVNEQF
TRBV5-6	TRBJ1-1	ASSSSWWGTEAF
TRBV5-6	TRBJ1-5	ASSRTAGAGINQPQH
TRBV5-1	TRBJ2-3	ASSLGWGLDTDTQY
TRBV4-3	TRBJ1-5	ASSQYIGFQPQH
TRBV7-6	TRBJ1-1	ASSLEAGVVNTEAF
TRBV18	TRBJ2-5	ASSPQRGRETQY
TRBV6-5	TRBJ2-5	ASSPGGGVSRAETQY
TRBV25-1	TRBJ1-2	ASRSGRGGYGYT
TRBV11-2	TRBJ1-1	ASSPGYMNTEAF
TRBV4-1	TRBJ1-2	ASSQDPVSYGYT
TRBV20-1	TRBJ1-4	SARSGGTVSNEKLF
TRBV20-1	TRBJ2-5	SAENSGSQETQY